This entry lists 20 T cell receptor beta chains sequenced from one sample in a study of T cell repertoires in cytomegalovirus infection. TCRdb redid the calling of the reads with MiXCR, one entry per CDR3 protein. The repertoire has about 900,000 distinct CDR3 sequences, more than 25% of them found once; the top ten carry more than 13%. No cognate antigen is known for these TCRs. The sequencing here drew on cultured CD8+ T cells from PBMCs, taken from culture after CMV antigen stimulation. The source is a human donor in good health (CMV status not recorded). Some clones in this sample may be carry-over from other donors' samples.

This sequence joins TRBV19 and TRBJ2-1, with D unresolved. Deletions cut 6 bases from V and 2 bases from J, with 17 bases between. The germline gives CDR1 LNHDA, CDR2 SQIVND (reference sequence). The CDR3 loop spans 16 amino acids. The CDR3 loop is CASSHTTGLAYNEQFF. The CDR3 DNA sequence: TGTGCCAGTAGCCATACGACGGGTTTGGCCTACAATGAGCAGTTCTTC.

This chain connects TRBV29-1 to TRBJ2-1, with D uncertain. Germline V gene lookup returns CDR1 SQVTM and CDR2 ANQGSEA. The CDR3 loop spans 12 amino acids. V shed 7 bases and J shed 7 bases, with 14 bases lying between them. The DNA of the CDR3 is TGCAGCGCGATATCGCCGAGTAATGAGCAGTTCTTC. This translates into CSAISPSNEQFF.

With regard to this clonotype: A single base separates this from a much larger clone, so it may be a read error. The chain uses TRBV20-1 and TRBJ2-7, with 9 positions matching TRBD1. Germline V gene sequence: CDR1 DFQATT, CDR2 SNEGSKA (reference sequence). J lost 2 bases, V lost 8 bases, and 16 bases had no gene match. The CDR3 spans 16 residues. The CDR3 DNA follows: TGCAGTTCTCCAACCCCCGGGGACAGGGAGACCTACGAGCAGTACTTC. Translating gives CSSPTPGDRETYEQYF.

The chain links TRBV9 to TRBJ2-1; D perhaps matches TRBD1 (6 bases). Per the germline V gene, CDR1 is SGDLS and CDR2 is YYNGEE. V dropped 3 bases and J dropped 10 bases, with 17 bases sitting between them. The CDR3 length is 14 residues. CDR3 nucleotides: TGTGCCAGCAGCGAAGGACAGAGCCTGGGGGAGCAGTTCTTC. The encoded protein is CASSEGQSLGEQFF.

The chain joins TRBV6-6 to TRBJ1-1; TRBD1 might be the D (5 bases). With 6 bases removed from V and 4 bases from J, the gap between germline ends came to 18 bases. CDR3 length: 15 residues. Germline CDR1 and CDR2: MNHNY and SVGAGI (reference sequence). Here the CDR3 DNA reads TGTGCCAGCAGAGACGGGACCTCTGGGTCCACTGAAGCTTTCTTT. Amino acid sequence: CASRDGTSGSTEAFF.

The chain has TRBV7-6 and TRBJ2-2, with 10 bases aligning to TRBD1. Looked up from germline, CDR1 is SGHVS and CDR2 is FNYEAQ. The CDR3 extends over 18 amino acids. With V trimmed by 1 base and J by 2 bases, 7 bases remained unmatched. DNA for the CDR3: TGTGCCAGCAGCTTAGGGGCTGGGACAGGGGATAACACCGGGGAGCTGTTTTTT. Amino acid sequence: CASSLGAGTGDNTGELFF. The full variable domain, completed using reference TRBV7-6 and TRBJ2-2, is GAGVSQSPRYKVTKRGQDVALRCDPISGHVSLYWYRQALGQGPEFLTYFNYEAQQDKSGLPNDRFSAERPEGSISTLTIQRTEQRDSAMYRCASSLGAGTGDNTGELFFGEGSRLTVL.

The rearrangement joins TRBV7-9 to TRBJ2-1; D possibly matches TRBD1 or TRBD2 (5 bases each). The ends were cut back, 5 bases at V and 3 bases at J, with 14 bases in the middle. The CDR3 contains 15 residues. Germline V gene data show CDR1 as SEHNR and CDR2 as FQNEAQ (reference sequence). As DNA, the CDR3 is TGTGCCAGCAGCCCCGGGGCAGGGTACTACAATGAGCAGTTCTTC. Its translation: CASSPGAGYYNEQFF.

This clonotype has just a few counts. V is TRBV9 and J is TRBJ2-6, with a possible D match to TRBD1 (5 bases). CDR1 SGDLS and CDR2 YYNGEE come from the germline V gene. V dropped 4 bases and J dropped 2 bases, with 25 bases sitting between them. This CDR3 region has 20 residues. This chain's CDR3 is CASSPQGRQSLGAGANVLTF. As DNA, the CDR3 is TGTGCCAGCAGCCCCCAGGGAAGGCAGTCCCTCGGAGCTGGGGCCAACGTCCTGACTTTC.

This clonotype has a handful of counts. The CDR3 loop reads CASSKPLTRGEGGKAFF. Here the CDR3 DNA reads TGTGCCAGCAGTAAACCCCTAACAAGAGGGGAAGGCGGCAAAGCTTTCTTT. The chain links TRBV6-1 to TRBJ1-1, with D tentatively TRBD1 (5 bases). Between the trimmed V and J ends, which lost 5 bases and 9 bases, there was a span of 28 bases. The CDR3 spans 17 residues. The germline CDR1 and CDR2 sequences are MNHNS and SASEGT.

This clonotype was seen a few times. This chain connects TRBV20-1 to TRBJ2-1; maybe TRBD2 (5 bases). Looked up from germline, CDR1 is DFQATT and CDR2 is SNEGSKA (reference sequence). Between the trimmed V and J ends, which lost 2 bases and 9 bases, there was a span of 11 bases. The CDR3 contains 12 residues. CDR3 sequence (DNA): TGCAGTGCTAGAAGGCTAGCTGTTGAGCAGTTCTTC. Translating gives CSARRLAVEQFF.

The genes are TRBV29-1 and TRBJ2-5, with TRBD2 identical over 7 bases. V was pared by 2 bases and J by 7 bases, with 13 bases of the junction left unmatched. Germline CDR1 and CDR2: SQVTM and ANQGSEA. The CDR3 spans 15 residues. CDR3 in amino acids: CSVEISSGREGTQYF. Here the CDR3 DNA reads TGCAGCGTTGAAATTTCATCGGGCAGGGAGGGGACCCAGTACTTC.

CDR3 residues: CASSEADGPYEQYF. The CDR3 region has the DNA TGTGCCAGCAGTGAAGCGGACGGACCCTACGAGCAGTACTTC. The rearrangement links TRBV6-1 to TRBJ2-7, with D unresolved. V gave up 0 bases and J gave up 2 bases, with 8 bases separating them. CDR3 length: 14 residues. Germline assignment: CDR1 MNHNS and CDR2 SASEGT.

V gene TRBV28 combines with J gene TRBJ1-6; 8 bases align to TRBD1. The germline CDR1 and CDR2 sequences are MDHEN and SYDVKM. The CDR3 extends over 14 amino acids. V lost 6 bases and J lost 9; bases outside the gene matches: 7. The CDR3 nucleotides read TGTGCCAGCAGCCTCAGGGGGCTTGGTTCACCCCTCCACTTT. Encoded protein: CASSLRGLGSPLHF.

The genes are TRBV29-1 and TRBJ2-7; D not resolved. This CDR3 has 12 residues. The germline gives CDR1 SQVTM, CDR2 ANQGSEA. The ends were cut back, 4 bases at V and 3 bases at J, with 10 bases in the middle. DNA of the CDR3: TGCAGCGTTGGGGTTTCTAGCTACGAGCAGTACTTC. Its protein product is CSVGVSSYEQYF.

This rearrangement joins TRBV2 to TRBJ2-2, with unresolved D. Germline V gene sequence: CDR1 SNHLY, CDR2 FYNNEI. The germline V and J ends were trimmed by 6 bases and 5 bases, with 16 bases remaining between them. The CDR3 spans 15 residues. The CDR3 nucleotides are TGTGCCAGCAGAAGGGCCAGTTTAAGTACCGGGGAGCTGTTTTTT. This sequence encodes CASRRASLSTGELFF.

This clonotype turned up a few times. The chain employs TRBV6-4 and TRBJ2-1; D uncertain. V was trimmed by 2 bases and J by 2 bases, leaving 10 bases between them. The CDR3 totals 15 residues. Germline loops: CDR1 MRHNA, CDR2 SNTAGT. CDR3 loop: CASSDRSAAYNEQFF. CDR3 sequence (DNA): TGTGCCAGCAGTGACAGAAGCGCAGCCTACAATGAGCAGTTCTTC.

This clonotype was seen many times. The genes are TRBV7-9 and TRBJ1-1; D remains unclear. Germline loops: CDR1 SEHNR, CDR2 FQNEAQ (reference sequence). The CDR3 length is 13 residues. V shed 5 bases and J shed 1 base, with 8 bases lying between them. The CDR3 DNA reads TGTGCCAGCAGCGGTTGGGGGAACACTGAAGCTTTCTTT. The encoded protein is CASSGWGNTEAFF. Combining the CDR3 with reference TRBV7-9 and TRBJ1-1 gives the whole variable domain DTGVSQNPRHKITKRGQNVTFRCDPISEHNRLYWYRQTLGQGPEFLTYFQNEAQLEKSRLLSDRFSAERPKGSFSTLEIQRTEQGDSAMYLCASSGWGNTEAFFGQGTRLTVV.

Comment on this clonotype: At one of its ends the junction is not consistent with the germline gene, which may arise from a read error. The chain combines TRBV7-3 with TRBJ1-1; possible D gene TRBD1, 6 bases. Germline CDR1 reads SGHTA; CDR2 reads FQGTGA. This CDR3 is built from 14 residues. In DNA, the CDR3 is TGTGCCAACAGCTCCAGCGGGGGCGTATATGAAGCTTTCTTT. Protein product: CANSSSGGVYEAFF.

The chain is built from TRBV6-5 and TRBJ1-2; 8 bases match TRBD1. The CDR3 consists of 18 residues. V dropped 2 bases and J dropped 6; count of bases not matched to a gene: 17. Germline V lookup: CDR1 MNHEY, CDR2 SVGAGI. The CDR3 spells CASSYEDPFVTGANGYTF. DNA for the CDR3: TGTGCCAGCAGTTACGAGGACCCGTTCGTGACAGGGGCAAATGGCTACACCTTC.

The V call is TRBV4-2, the J call TRBJ2-1, with D tentatively TRBD2 (5 bases). Germline-derived CDR1 and CDR2 are LGHNA and YNFKEQ. The CDR3 totals 14 residues. V was shortened by 4 bases and J by 7 bases, with 14 bases between the two germline ends. In nucleotides, the CDR3 is TGTGCCAGCAGCCCCATCTTGGGAGTGAATGAGCAGTTCTTC. Protein sequence: CASSPILGVNEQFF.